The rows below give T cell receptor beta chains drawn from one sample of a study of identical twins. MiXCR, run by TCRdb on the 5' RACE reads, gives a single entry per CDR3 protein. The table includes 1.5 million to 2 million distinct CDR3 sequences, about 30% detected once. Source material: cord blood. Receptor source: a newborn girl in good health. CDR3s include the opening cysteine and the closing phenylalanine or tryptophan. D genes are given only for firm matches. Rows give clone size only sometimes, using once, few, many, or a class for an expanded clone.

clone_size j_call v_call d_call cdr3_aa cdr3_nt
many TRBJ2-5 TRBV6-5 NA CASSYGVLQETQYF TGTGCCAGCAGTTACGGGGTCCTACAAGAGACCCAGTACTTC
NA TRBJ2-3 TRBV4-1 NA CASSQVWPATDTQYF TGCGCCAGCAGCCAAGTATGGCCTGCCACAGATACGCAGTATTTT
many TRBJ1-2 TRBV12-3/TRBV12-4 TRBD1 CASSRRQGKGYTF TGTGCCAGCAGCCGACGACAGGGGAAAGGCTACACCTTC
NA TRBJ1-4 TRBV5-1 NA CASSLGRVGDEKLFF TGCGCCAGCAGCCTCGGTAGGGTAGGGGATGAAAAACTGTTTTTT
NA TRBJ2-7 TRBV5-8 TRBD2 CASSLAVTSGVSYEQYF TGTGCCAGCAGCTTGGCAGTCACTAGCGGAGTGAGCTACGAGCAGTACTTC
few TRBJ2-1 TRBV5-1 NA CASSLQTGELSYNEQFF TGCGCCAGCAGCTTGCAAACGGGAGAGTTATCCTACAATGAGCAGTTCTTC
NA TRBJ2-7 TRBV6-1 NA CASRRSDFDEQYF TGTGCCAGCAGAAGGTCCGACTTTGACGAGCAGTACTTC
few TRBJ2-5 TRBV20-1 TRBD1 CSARDSRGETQYF TGCAGTGCTAGAGATAGCAGGGGGGAGACCCAGTACTTC
NA TRBJ2-2 TRBV7-8 NA CASSLARRGDDAGELFF TGTGCCAGCAGCTTAGCTCGGAGAGGGGACGACGCCGGGGAGCTGTTTTTT
few TRBJ2-4 TRBV20-1 NA CSAADLAKNIQYF TGCAGTGCCGCAGACTTAGCCAAAAACATTCAGTACTTC
NA TRBJ2-5 TRBV15 TRBD2 CATSRAGGETQYF TGTGCCACCAGCAGAGCCGGGGGGGAGACCCAGTACTTC
NA TRBJ2-7 TRBV7-2 NA CASSSLDYFSYEQYF TGTGCCAGCAGCTCGTTAGATTATTTCTCCTACGAGCAGTACTTC
NA TRBJ2-3 TRBV11-2 NA CASSPHLGADTQYF TGTGCCAGCAGCCCTCATCTGGGTGCAGATACGCAGTATTTT
NA TRBJ2-2 TRBV6-8 NA CASRSTPTNTGELFF TGTGCCAGCCGTTCGACCCCCACGAACACCGGGGAGCTGTTTTTT
NA TRBJ1-1 TRBV5-1 NA CASSPRGENTEAFF TGCGCCAGCAGCCCCCGGGGGGAAAACACTGAAGCTTTCTTT
NA TRBJ1-1 TRBV29-1 TRBD1 CSVTLWTGVQGWNTEAFF TGCAGCGTTACCCTCTGGACAGGGGTGCAAGGATGGAACACTGAAGCTTTCTTT
NA TRBJ2-6 TRBV28 TRBD1 CASSKDRFPSGADVLTF TGTGCCAGCAGTAAGGACAGGTTCCCCTCTGGGGCCGACGTCCTGACTTTC
NA TRBJ2-7 TRBV3-1 NA CASSPNDPGLQRAVEQYF TGTGCCAGCAGTCCCAACGATCCTGGACTGCAAAGGGCCGTCGAGCAGTACTTC
few TRBJ1-1 TRBV2 NA CASSAEMNTEAFF TGTGCCAGCAGTGCGGAGATGAACACTGAAGCTTTCTTT
NA TRBJ1-5 TRBV28 TRBD1 CASSLGQGSVQPQHF TGTGCCAGCAGTTTAGGACAGGGAAGTGTGCAGCCCCAGCATTTT
NA TRBJ1-3 TRBV10-3 TRBD1 CAISSTGTGVGNTIYF TGTGCCATCAGTAGTACCGGGACAGGGGTCGGAAACACCATATATTTT
NA TRBJ2-7 TRBV7-2 TRBD2 CASSSERGGYEQYF TGTGCCAGCAGCTCCGAGCGGGGGGGGTACGAGCAGTACTTC
NA TRBJ2-6 TRBV11-2 NA CASSQLFSSGANVLTF TGTGCCAGCAGCCAATTGTTTAGCTCTGGGGCCAACGTCCTGACTTTC
few TRBJ1-5 TRBV4-1 TRBD1 CASSPRGLNQPQHF TGTGCCAGCTCACCCAGGGGGCTCAATCAGCCCCAGCATTTT
NA TRBJ1-2 TRBV6-1 TRBD1 CASTCDRDYGYTF TGTGCCAGCACCTGCGACAGGGACTATGGCTACACCTTC
few TRBJ2-3 TRBV14 TRBD2 CASSQDKRGGPDTQYF TGTGCCAGCAGCCAAGATAAGCGGGGGGGCCCAGATACGCAGTATTTT
NA TRBJ1-1 TRBV29-1 NA CSVSRGSEAFF TGCAGCGTATCTCGGGGCTCTGAAGCTTTCTTT
few TRBJ1-4 TRBV20-1 TRBD1 CSADTRQGGEKLFF TGCAGTGCCGACACCCGACAGGGAGGTGAAAAACTGTTTTTT
few TRBJ2-7 TRBV4-1 TRBD2 CASSQPGLAVYNEQYF TGCGCCAGCAGCCAGCCGGGACTAGCCGTTTACAATGAGCAGTACTTC
few TRBJ2-7 TRBV12-3/TRBV12-4 NA CASRGPETYEQYF TGTGCCAGCAGGGGACCGGAGACCTACGAGCAGTACTTC
few TRBJ1-1 TRBV14 NA CASSPWGAMNTEAFF TGTGCCAGCAGCCCCTGGGGGGCAATGAACACTGAAGCTTTCTTT
few TRBJ2-3 TRBV24-1 NA CATSDFNAKVTDTQYF TGTGCCACCAGTGATTTTAACGCGAAAGTCACAGATACGCAGTATTTT
few TRBJ1-5 TRBV10-3 NA CATNGGGGQPQHF TGTGCCACCAACGGTGGGGGCGGCCAGCCCCAGCATTTT
NA TRBJ1-5 TRBV2 NA CASKEGGGQPQHF TGTGCCAGCAAGGAGGGGGGTGGGCAGCCCCAGCATTTT
few TRBJ1-5 TRBV20-1 NA CSARDIREDLGGQPQHF TGCAGTGCTAGAGATATCAGGGAGGATTTAGGGGGGCAGCCCCAGCATTTT
NA TRBJ1-5 TRBV6-1 NA CASSESSQGEPQHF TGTGCCAGCAGTGAAAGCTCCCAGGGTGAGCCCCAGCATTTT
few TRBJ1-6 TRBV4-2 TRBD1 CASKRGGLNSPLHF TGTGCCAGCAAGAGAGGGGGCCTTAATTCACCCCTCCACTTT
NA TRBJ1-6 TRBV5-1 TRBD1 CASSLADRDNSPLHF TGCGCCAGCAGCTTGGCGGACAGGGATAATTCACCCCTCCACTTT
few TRBJ2-7 TRBV20-1 NA CSGTRTDSYEQYF TGCAGTGGAACCAGGACGGATTCCTACGAGCAGTACTTC
few TRBJ2-7 TRBV20-1 TRBD1 CSAQGQGYSYEQYF TGCAGTGCTCAGGGACAGGGTTACTCCTACGAGCAGTACTTC
NA TRBJ2-7 TRBV20-1 TRBD2 CSATRTSATYEQYF TGCAGTGCAACCCGGACTAGCGCAACCTACGAGCAGTACTTC
few TRBJ2-7 TRBV5-1 TRBD2 CASSFLFSGSPSYEQYF TGCGCCAGCAGCTTTTTGTTTAGCGGGAGCCCTTCCTACGAGCAGTACTTC
NA TRBJ1-2 TRBV12-3/TRBV12-4 NA CASSLGLRTSYGYTF TGTGCCAGCAGTCTGGGGTTGAGGACTAGCTATGGCTACACCTTC
NA TRBJ2-2 TRBV28 TRBD2 CASSLSRLAGDTGELFF TGTGCCAGCAGTTTATCCCGACTAGCGGGAGACACCGGGGAGTTGTTTTTT
NA TRBJ1-1 TRBV12-3/TRBV12-4 NA CASRPQLVNTEAFF TGTGCCAGCAGGCCCCAGCTTGTGAACACTGAAGCTTTCTTT
NA TRBJ1-5 TRBV20-1 TRBD1 CSARDRGNIQPQHF TGCAGTGCAAGGGACAGGGGAAATATTCAGCCCCAGCATTTT
many TRBJ2-5 TRBV12-5 NA CASGLVEETQYF TGTGCTAGTGGTTTGGTTGAAGAGACCCAGTACTTC
NA TRBJ1-6 TRBV5-1 TRBD1 CASSVQGANSPLHF TGCGCCAGCAGCGTACAGGGGGCTAATTCACCCCTCCACTTT